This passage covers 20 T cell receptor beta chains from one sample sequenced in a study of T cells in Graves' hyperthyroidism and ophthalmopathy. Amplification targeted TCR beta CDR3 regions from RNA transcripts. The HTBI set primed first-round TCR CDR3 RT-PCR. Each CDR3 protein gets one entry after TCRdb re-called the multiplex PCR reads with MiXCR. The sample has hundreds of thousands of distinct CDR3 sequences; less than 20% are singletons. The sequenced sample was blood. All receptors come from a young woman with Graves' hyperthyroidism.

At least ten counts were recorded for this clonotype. CDR3 residues: CSARKTALSGKGAYNEQFF. CDR3 bases: TGCAGTGCTAGGAAAACGGCGCTTAGCGGGAAGGGGGCCTACAATGAGCAGTTCTTC. The V call is TRBV20-1, the J call TRBJ2-1, with TRBD2 matching 8 bases. There are 19 residues in the CDR3. Germline CDR1 and CDR2: DFQATT and SNEGSKA (reference sequence). J lost 2 bases, V lost 3 bases, and 18 bases had no gene match.

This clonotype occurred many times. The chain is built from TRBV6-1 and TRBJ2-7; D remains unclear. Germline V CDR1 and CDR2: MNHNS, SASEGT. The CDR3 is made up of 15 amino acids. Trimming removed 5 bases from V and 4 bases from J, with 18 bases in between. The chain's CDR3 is CASSIIRPASYEQYF. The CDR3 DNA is TGTGCCAGCAGTATAATTCGGCCGGCATCTTACGAGCAGTACTTC.

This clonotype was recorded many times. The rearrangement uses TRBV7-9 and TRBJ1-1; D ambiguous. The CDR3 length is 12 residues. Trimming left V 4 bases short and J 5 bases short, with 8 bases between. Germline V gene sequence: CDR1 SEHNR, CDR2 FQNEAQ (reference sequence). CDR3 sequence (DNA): TGTGCCAGCAGCTCCAGGTGGACTGAAGCTTTCTTT. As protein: CASSSRWTEAFF.

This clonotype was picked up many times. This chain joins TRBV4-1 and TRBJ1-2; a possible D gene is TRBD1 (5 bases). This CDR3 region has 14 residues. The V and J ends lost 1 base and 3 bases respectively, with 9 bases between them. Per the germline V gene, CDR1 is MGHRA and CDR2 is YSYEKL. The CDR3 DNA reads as TGCGCCAGCAGCCAAGTGGGGACGGACTATGGCTACACCTTC. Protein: CASSQVGTDYGYTF.

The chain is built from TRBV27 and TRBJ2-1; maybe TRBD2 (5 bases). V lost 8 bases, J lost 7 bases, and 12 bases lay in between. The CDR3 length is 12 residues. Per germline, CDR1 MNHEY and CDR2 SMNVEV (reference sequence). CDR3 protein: CASAGGINEQFF. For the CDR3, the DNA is TGTGCCAGCGCTGGAGGAATAAATGAGCAGTTCTTC.

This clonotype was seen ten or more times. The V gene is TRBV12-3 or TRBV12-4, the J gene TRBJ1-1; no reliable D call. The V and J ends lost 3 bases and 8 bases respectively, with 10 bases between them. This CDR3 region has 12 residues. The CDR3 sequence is CASSFGHPEAFF. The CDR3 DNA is TGTGCCAGCAGTTTCGGCCACCCCGAAGCTTTCTTT.

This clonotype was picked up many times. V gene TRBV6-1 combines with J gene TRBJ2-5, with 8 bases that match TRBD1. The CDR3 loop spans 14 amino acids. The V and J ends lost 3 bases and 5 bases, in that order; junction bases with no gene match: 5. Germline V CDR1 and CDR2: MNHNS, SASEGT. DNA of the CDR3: TGTGCCAGCAGTGACGACAGGGGCCGGGAGACCCAGTACTTC. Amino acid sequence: CASSDDRGRETQYF.

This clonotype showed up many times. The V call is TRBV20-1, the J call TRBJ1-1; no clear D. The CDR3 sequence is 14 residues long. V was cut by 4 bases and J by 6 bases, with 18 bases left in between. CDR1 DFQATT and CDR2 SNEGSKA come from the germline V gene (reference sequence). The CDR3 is CSAKGRHAGAEAFF. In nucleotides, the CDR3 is TGCAGTGCTAAGGGCCGTCACGCCGGAGCTGAAGCTTTCTTT.

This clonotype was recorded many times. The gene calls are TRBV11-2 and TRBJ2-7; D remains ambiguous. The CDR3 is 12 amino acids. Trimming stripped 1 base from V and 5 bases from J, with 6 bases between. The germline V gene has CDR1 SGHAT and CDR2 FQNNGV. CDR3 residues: CASSLGSHEQYF. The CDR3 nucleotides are TGTGCCAGCAGCTTAGGGTCTCACGAGCAGTACTTC.

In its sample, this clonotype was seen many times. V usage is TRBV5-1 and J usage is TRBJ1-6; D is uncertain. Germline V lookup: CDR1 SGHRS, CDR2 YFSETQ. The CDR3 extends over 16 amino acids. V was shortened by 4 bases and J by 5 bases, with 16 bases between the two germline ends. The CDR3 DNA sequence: TGCGCCAGCAGCCCAGATGGGAGTTCCGATAATTCACCCCTCCACTTT. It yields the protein CASSPDGSSDNSPLHF.

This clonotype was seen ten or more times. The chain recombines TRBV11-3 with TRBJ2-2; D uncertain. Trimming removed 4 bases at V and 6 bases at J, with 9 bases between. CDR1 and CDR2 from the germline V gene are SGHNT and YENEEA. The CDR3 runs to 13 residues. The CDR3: CASSSPEAGELFF. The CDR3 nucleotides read TGTGCCAGCAGCTCTCCCGAGGCCGGGGAGCTGTTTTTT. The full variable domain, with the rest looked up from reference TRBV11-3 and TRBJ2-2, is EAGVVQSPRYKIIEKKQPVAFWCNPISGHNTLYWYLQNLGQGPELLIRYENEEAVDDSQLPKDRFSAERLKGVDSTLKIQPAELGDSAVYLCASSSPEAGELFFGEGSRLTVL.

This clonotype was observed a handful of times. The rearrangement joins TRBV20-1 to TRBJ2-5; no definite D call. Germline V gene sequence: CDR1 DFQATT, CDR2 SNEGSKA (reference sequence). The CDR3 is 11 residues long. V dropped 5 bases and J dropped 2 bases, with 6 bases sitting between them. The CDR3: CSAPRQETQYF. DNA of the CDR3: TGCAGTGCTCCGAGGCAAGAGACCCAGTACTTC.

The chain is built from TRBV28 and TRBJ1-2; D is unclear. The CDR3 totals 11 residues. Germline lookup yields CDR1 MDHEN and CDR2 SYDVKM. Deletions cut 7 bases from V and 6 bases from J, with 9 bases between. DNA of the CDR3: TGTGCCAGCATTATGGACGATGGCTACACCTTC. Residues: CASIMDDGYTF.

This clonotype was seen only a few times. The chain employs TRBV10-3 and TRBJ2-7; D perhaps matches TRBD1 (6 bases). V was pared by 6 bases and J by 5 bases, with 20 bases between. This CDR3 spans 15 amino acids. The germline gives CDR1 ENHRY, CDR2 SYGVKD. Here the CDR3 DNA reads TGTGCCATCAGCAAAGGGGGACCCAACCGGGACGAGCAGTACTTC. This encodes CAISKGGPNRDEQYF.

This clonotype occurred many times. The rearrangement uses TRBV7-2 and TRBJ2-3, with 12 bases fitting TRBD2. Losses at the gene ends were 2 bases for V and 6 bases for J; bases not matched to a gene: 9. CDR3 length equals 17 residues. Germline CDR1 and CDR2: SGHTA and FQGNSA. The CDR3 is CASSLRASGGVTDTQYF. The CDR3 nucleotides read TGTGCCAGCAGCTTAAGAGCTAGCGGGGGGGTGACGGATACGCAGTATTTT.

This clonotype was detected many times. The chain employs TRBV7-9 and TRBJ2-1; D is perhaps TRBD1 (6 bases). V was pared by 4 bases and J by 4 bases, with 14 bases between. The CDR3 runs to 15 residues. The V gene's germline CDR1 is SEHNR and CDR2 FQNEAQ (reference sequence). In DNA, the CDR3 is TGTGCCAGCAGCTCGCCGGGACACAGATACAATGAGCAGTTCTTC. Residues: CASSSPGHRYNEQFF.

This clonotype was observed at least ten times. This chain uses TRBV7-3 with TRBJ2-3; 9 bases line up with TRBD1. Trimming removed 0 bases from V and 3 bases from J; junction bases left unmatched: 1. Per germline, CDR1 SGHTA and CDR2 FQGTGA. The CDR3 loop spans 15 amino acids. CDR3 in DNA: TGTGCCAGCAGCTTAACGGGACAGGGTACAGATACGCAGTATTTT. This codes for CASSLTGQGTDTQYF. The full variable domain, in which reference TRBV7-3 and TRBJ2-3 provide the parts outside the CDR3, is GAGVSQTPSNKVTEKGKYVELRCDPISGHTALYWYRQSLGQGPEFLIYFQGTGAADDSGLPNDRFFAVRPEGSVSTLKIQRTERGDSAVYLCASSLTGQGTDTQYFGPGTRLTVL.

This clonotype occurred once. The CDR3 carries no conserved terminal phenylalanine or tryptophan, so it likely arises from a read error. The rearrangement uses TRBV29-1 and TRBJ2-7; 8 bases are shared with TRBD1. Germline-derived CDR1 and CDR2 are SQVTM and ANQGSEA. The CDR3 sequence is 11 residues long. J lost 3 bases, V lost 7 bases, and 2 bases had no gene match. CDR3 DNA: TGCAGCGCAACAGGGGGCTACGAGCAGTACCTC. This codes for CSATGGYEQYL.

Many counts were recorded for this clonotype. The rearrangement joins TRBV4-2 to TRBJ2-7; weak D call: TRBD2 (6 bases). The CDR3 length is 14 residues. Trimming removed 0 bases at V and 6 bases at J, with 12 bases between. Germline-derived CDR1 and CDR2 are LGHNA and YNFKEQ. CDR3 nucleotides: TGTGCCAGCAGCCAAGATGCGGGGCGGTTCGAGCAGTACTTC. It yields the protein CASSQDAGRFEQYF.

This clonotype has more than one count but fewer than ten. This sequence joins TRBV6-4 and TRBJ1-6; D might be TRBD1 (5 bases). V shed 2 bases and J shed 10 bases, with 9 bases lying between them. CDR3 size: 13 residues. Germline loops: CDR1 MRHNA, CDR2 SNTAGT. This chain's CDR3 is CASSDGGASPLHF. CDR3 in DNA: TGTGCCAGCAGTGACGGTGGGGCCTCACCCCTCCACTTT.